These 11 T cell receptor beta chains were sequenced from one sample in a study of T-cell memory formation after mild COVID-19. A single record per CDR3 protein comes from TCRdb applying MiXCR to the 5' RACE reads. Here the sample spans under 200,000 distinct CDR3 sequences, 11% being singletons. The specimen sequenced was PBMCs or a T cell subset sorted from them (not recorded which). The origin of the receptors is a man aged 18 to 29 who had mild COVID-19 (a few samples of this study predate the infection). Cell type and time point are not known.

The rearrangement uses TRBV7-9 and TRBJ1-4; D possibly corresponds to TRBD1 (6 bases). Germline V lookup: CDR1 SEHNR, CDR2 FQNEAQ (reference sequence). V was cut by 7 bases and J by 8 bases, with 17 bases left in between. The CDR3 runs to 14 residues. CDR3 nucleotide sequence: TGTGCCAGCACTTTCAGGGGTTCCTACGAAAAACTGTTTTTT. Translation gives CASTFRGSYEKLFF.

There are many counts of this clonotype. J is TRBJ2-3 and V is TRBV5-8, with TRBD1 matching over 8 bases. Germline values: CDR1 SGHTS, CDR2 YDEGEE. The CDR3 loop spans 15 amino acids. V was pared by 4 bases and J by 3 bases, with 7 bases of the junction left unmatched. The CDR3: CASSHGQGGTDTQYF. In DNA form, the CDR3 reads TGTGCCAGCAGCCACGGACAGGGAGGAACAGATACGCAGTATTTT.

This clonotype was picked up a small number of times. The chain employs TRBV11-2 and TRBJ2-7, with D tentatively TRBD2 (7 bases). Germline-derived CDR1 and CDR2 are SGHAT and FQNNGV. V dropped 5 bases and J dropped 3 bases, with 14 bases sitting between them. CDR3 length: 14 residues. The CDR3 here is CASSMVGGGYEQYV. The CDR3 nucleotides are TGTGCCAGCAGCATGGTGGGAGGGGGCTACGAGCAGTACGTC.

This clonotype was observed a handful of times. This chain connects TRBV5-1 to TRBJ1-2; D is unresolved. V was clipped by 0 bases and J by 2 bases, with 11 bases between them. The CDR3 is 15 amino acids. The germline CDR1 and CDR2 sequences are SGHRS and YFSETQ. The CDR3 DNA is TGCGCCAGCAGCTTGGACCCAGGATTGAACTATGGCTACACCTTC. The encoded protein is CASSLDPGLNYGYTF.

This clonotype was recorded many times. The rearrangement uses TRBV10-1 and TRBJ2-7, with a tentative D call TRBD1 (6 bases). Trimming stripped 2 bases from V and 3 bases from J, with 11 bases between. The CDR3 spans 14 residues. Germline V CDR1 and CDR2: WNHNN, SYGVQD (reference sequence). CDR3 sequence reads: CASSEGTGSYEQYF. In nucleotides, the CDR3 is TGCGCCAGCAGTGAGGGTACAGGGAGCTACGAGCAGTACTTC.

The chain recombines TRBV7-6 with TRBJ2-3, with 7 bases aligning to TRBD2. The CDR3 spans 14 residues. Germline V lookup: CDR1 SGHVS, CDR2 FNYEAQ. V lost 5 bases and J lost 2; bases outside the gene matches: 4. Written as DNA, the CDR3 is TGTGCCAGCAGCCCAGCGGGGAACACAGATACGCAGTATTTT. This encodes CASSPAGNTDTQYF.

This clonotype came up a few times. The rearrangement uses TRBV5-1 and TRBJ1-2, with D perhaps matching TRBD1 (6 bases). V was shortened by 0 bases and J by 9 bases, with 18 bases between the two germline ends. Per germline, CDR1 SGHRS and CDR2 YFSETQ. The CDR3 extends over 15 amino acids. CDR3 bases: TGCGCCAGCAGCTTGGACCCCGCGGGGGCTGGGCGCTACACCTTC. Translating gives CASSLDPAGAGRYTF. The full variable domain, completed using reference TRBV5-1 and TRBJ1-2, is KAGVTQTPRYLIKTRGQQVTLSCSPISGHRSVSWYQQTPGQGLQFLFEYFSETQRNKGNFPGRFSGRQFSNSRSEMNVSTLELGDSALYLCASSLDPAGAGRYTFGSGTRLTVV.

This clonotype was counted between two and nine times. The chain has TRBV5-5 and TRBJ2-6; 11 bases are a match to TRBD2. Trimming removed 7 bases from V and 0 bases from J; junction bases left unmatched: 3. The CDR3 is made up of 16 amino acids. Germline V CDR1 and CDR2: SGHKS, YYEKEE (reference sequence). CDR3: CASQGLAVSGANVLTF. DNA for the CDR3: TGTGCCAGCCAGGGACTAGCGGTCTCTGGGGCCAACGTCCTGACTTTC.

Comments on this clonotype: An end of the junction differs from the germline gene, which may be a read error. The chain recombines TRBV20-1 with TRBJ2-3; maybe TRBD1 (5 bases). This CDR3 region has 14 residues. Germline CDR1 and CDR2: DFQATT and SNEGSKA (reference sequence). CDR3 sequence reads: CSAPRQSSTYTQYF. The CDR3 DNA follows: TGCAGTGCCCCTAGACAGAGCTCCACATATACGCAGTATTTT.

The V call is TRBV10-3, the J call TRBJ2-7; D may be TRBD1 (5 bases). CDR3 length: 13 residues. Germline V gives CDR1 ENHRY, CDR2 SYGVKD. With 7 bases removed from V and 7 bases from J, the gap between germline ends came to 17 bases. The CDR3 loop is CAITSGAPEEQYF. CDR3 bases: TGTGCCATCACGAGTGGGGCCCCGGAGGAGCAGTACTTC.

In its sample, this clonotype was seen a few times. The genes are TRBV29-1 and TRBJ1-2, with 8 bases identical to TRBD1. Germline V gene sequence: CDR1 SQVTM, CDR2 ANQGSEA. V dropped 6 bases and J dropped 4; count of bases not matched to a gene: 10. The CDR3 spans 14 residues. This CDR3 is CSVADRGGPYGYTF. In DNA form, the CDR3 reads TGCAGCGTCGCTGACAGGGGCGGGCCCTATGGCTACACCTTC.